Described below is a single TCR beta chain sequence and its context. The data were taken from a study of blood T cell repertoires in COVID-19. Study-level background: Sites in the United States, Italy and Spain provided acute and convalescent COVID-19 samples. PBMCs, B-cell-depleted T cells, or T cells provided the cDNA or gDNA that made up the material.

V gave up 5 bases and J gave up 6 bases; unmatched junction bases: 10. The CDR3 covers 16 residues. The germline V gene encodes CDR1 MDHEN and CDR2 SYDVKM. Original methodology: Scientists estimated how many nucleated cells there were by amplifying reference gene primers. Sequenced by immunoSEQ multiplex PCR; TCRdb stores in-frame clones only, minus some. D and trimming come from the DNA, and the V and J calls and clone size come from that table. The sample lists about 260,000 clones, about 87% seen once, with under 2.5% in the top ten. Sequencing used peripheral blood. The chain couples TRBV28 to TRBJ2-3; 11 nucleotides align to TRBD2. This TCR derives from a woman between 45 and 65 years old with acute or convalescent COVID-19. CDR3 protein: CASSGTSGETGDTQYF. The CDR3 bases are TGTGCCAGCAGTGGGACTAGCGGAGAAACGGGGGATACGCAGTATTTT.